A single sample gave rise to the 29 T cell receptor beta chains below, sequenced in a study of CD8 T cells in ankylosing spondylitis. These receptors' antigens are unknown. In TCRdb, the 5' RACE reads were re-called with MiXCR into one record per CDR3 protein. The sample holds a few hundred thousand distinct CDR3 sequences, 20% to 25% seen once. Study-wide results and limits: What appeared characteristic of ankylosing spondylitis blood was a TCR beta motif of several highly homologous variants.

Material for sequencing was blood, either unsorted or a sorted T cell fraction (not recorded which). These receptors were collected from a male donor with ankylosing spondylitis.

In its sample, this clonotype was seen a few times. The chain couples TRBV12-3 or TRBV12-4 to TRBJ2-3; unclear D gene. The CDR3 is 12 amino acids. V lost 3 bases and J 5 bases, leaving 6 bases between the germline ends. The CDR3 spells CASSFNRDTQYF. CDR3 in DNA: TGTGCCAGCAGTTTTAACCGAGATACGCAGTATTTT.

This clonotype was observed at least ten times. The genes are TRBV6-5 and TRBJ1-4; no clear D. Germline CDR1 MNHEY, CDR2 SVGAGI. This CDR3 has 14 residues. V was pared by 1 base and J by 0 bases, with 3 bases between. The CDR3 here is CASSYLATNEKLFF. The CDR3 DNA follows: TGTGCCAGCAGTTACTTAGCAACTAATGAAAAACTGTTTTTT.

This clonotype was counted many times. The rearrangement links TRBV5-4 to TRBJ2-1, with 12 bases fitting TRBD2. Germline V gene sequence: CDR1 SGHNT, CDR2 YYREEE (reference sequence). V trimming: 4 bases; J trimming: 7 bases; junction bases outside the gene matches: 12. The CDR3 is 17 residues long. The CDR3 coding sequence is TGTGCCAGCAGCGCTCCCCTAGCGGGAGGGCCGAGGAATGAGCAGTTCTTC. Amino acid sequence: CASSAPLAGGPRNEQFF.

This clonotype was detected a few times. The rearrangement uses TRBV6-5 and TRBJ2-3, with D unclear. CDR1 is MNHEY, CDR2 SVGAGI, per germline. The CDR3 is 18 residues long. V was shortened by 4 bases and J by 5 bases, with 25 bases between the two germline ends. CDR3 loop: CASSLYSPRTPMGDTQYF. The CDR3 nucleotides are TGTGCCAGCAGTTTATATAGTCCCCGCACTCCTATGGGAGATACGCAGTATTTT.

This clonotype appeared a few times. CDR3 bases: TGCGCCAGCAGCTTTGAGGAGTTACAGTTCTTC. It encodes CASSFEELQFF. The rearrangement joins TRBV5-1 to TRBJ2-1, with unresolved D. The V end was cut by 2 bases, the J end by 13 bases, with 10 bases between. Germline values: CDR1 SGHRS, CDR2 YFSETQ. This CDR3 is 11 amino acids long.

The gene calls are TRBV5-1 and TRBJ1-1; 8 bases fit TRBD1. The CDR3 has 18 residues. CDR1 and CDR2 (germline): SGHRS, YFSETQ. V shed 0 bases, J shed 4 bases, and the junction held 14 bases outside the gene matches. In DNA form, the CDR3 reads TGCGCCAGCAGCTTGGTCCTTCGACAGGGGCGGAGAGGCACTGAAGCTTTCTTT. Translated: CASSLVLRQGRRGTEAFF.

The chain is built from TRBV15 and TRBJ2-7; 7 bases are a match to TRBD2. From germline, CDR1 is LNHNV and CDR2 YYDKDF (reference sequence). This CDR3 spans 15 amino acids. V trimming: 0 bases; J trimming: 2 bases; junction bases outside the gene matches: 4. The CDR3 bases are TGTGCCACCAGCAGAGATGGCGGGGGAGCCTACGAGCAGTACTTC. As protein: CATSRDGGGAYEQYF.

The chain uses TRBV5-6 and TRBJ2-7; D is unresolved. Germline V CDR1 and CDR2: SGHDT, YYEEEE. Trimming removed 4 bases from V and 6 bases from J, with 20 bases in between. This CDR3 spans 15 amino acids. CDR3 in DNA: TGTGCCAGCAGCATGGTGTGGGGTTCGAACGGCGAGCAGTACTTC. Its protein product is CASSMVWGSNGEQYF.

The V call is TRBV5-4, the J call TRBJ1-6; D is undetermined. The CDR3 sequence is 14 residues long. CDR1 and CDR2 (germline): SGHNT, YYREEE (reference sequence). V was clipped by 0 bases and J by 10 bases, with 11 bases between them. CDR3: CASSLDTFGSPLHF. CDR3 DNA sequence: TGTGCCAGCAGCTTGGACACCTTCGGGTCACCCCTCCACTTT.

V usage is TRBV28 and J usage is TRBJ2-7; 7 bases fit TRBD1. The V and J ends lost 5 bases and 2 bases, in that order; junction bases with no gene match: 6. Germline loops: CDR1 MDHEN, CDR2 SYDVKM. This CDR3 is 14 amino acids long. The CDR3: CASSAPGQPYEQYF. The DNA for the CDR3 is TGTGCCAGCAGTGCCCCGGGACAGCCCTACGAGCAGTACTTC.

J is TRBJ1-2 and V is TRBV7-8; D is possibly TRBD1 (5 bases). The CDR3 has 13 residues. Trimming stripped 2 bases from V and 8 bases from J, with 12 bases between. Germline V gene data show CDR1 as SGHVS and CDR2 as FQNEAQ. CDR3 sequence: CASSLYRGSGYTF. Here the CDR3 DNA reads TGTGCCAGCAGCTTATATAGGGGATCCGGCTACACCTTC.

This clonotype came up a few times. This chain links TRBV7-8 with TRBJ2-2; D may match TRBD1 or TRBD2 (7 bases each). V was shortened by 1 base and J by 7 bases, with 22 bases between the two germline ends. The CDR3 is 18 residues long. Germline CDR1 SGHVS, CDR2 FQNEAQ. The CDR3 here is CASSLGVRGRAGIGELFF. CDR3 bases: TGTGCCAGCAGCTTAGGGGTCAGGGGGAGGGCCGGAATCGGGGAGCTGTTTTTT.

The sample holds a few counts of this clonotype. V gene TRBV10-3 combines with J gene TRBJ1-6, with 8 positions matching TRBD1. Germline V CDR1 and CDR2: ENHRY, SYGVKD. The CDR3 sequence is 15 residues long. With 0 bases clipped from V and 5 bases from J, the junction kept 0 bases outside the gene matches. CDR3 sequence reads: CAISESTGDNSPLHF. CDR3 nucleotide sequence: TGTGCCATCAGTGAGTCGACAGGGGATAATTCACCCCTCCACTTT.

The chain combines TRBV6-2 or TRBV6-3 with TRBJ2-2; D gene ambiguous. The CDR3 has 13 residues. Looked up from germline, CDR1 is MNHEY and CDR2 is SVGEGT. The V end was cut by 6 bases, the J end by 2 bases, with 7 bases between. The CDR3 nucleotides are TGTGCCAGCAGCCAAATAAACACCGGGGAGCTGTTTTTT. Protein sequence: CASSQINTGELFF.

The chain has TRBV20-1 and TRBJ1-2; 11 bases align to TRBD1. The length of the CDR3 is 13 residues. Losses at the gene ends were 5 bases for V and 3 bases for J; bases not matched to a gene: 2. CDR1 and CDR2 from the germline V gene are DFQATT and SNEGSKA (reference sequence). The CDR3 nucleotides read TGCAGTGCTGGACAGGGGGCAGACTATGGCTACACCTTC. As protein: CSAGQGADYGYTF.

CDR3 sequence: CASSYSGAVNEKLFF. The CDR3 bases are TGTGCCAGCAGTTACTCGGGGGCGGTAAATGAAAAACTGTTTTTT. J is TRBJ1-4 and V is TRBV6-5, with a weak D call TRBD1 (6 bases). The germline CDR1 and CDR2 sequences are MNHEY and SVGAGI. The CDR3 runs to 15 residues. The germline V and J ends were trimmed by 0 bases and 5 bases, with 10 bases remaining between them.

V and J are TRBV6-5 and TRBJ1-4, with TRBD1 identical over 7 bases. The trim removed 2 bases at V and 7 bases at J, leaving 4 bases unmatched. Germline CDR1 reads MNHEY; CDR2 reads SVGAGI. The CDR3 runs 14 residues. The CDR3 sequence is CASSYEGAREKLFF. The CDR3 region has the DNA TGTGCCAGCAGTTACGAGGGGGCGCGTGAAAAACTGTTTTTT.

The DNA of the CDR3 is TGTGCCAGCAGTTATGGGGGGCGCGGAGAAAAACTGTTTTTT. This gives the protein CASSYGGRGEKLFF. The chain uses TRBV6-5 and TRBJ1-4; TRBD1 is a possible D gene (6 bases). This CDR3 spans 14 amino acids. Germline CDR1 and CDR2: MNHEY and SVGAGI. V was shortened by 3 bases and J by 8 bases, with 13 bases between the two germline ends.

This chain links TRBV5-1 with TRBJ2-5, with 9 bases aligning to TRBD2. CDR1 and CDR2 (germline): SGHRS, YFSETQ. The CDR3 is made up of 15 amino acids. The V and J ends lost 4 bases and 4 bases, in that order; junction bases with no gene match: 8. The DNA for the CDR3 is TGCGCCAGCAGCGGGGTAGCGGGAGTAGTAGAGACCCAGTACTTC. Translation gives CASSGVAGVVETQYF.

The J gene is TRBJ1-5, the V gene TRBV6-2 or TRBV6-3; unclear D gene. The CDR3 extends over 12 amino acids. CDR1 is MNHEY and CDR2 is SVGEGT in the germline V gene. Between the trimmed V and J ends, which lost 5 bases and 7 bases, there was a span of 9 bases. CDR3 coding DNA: TGTGCCAGCAGTAACCACGGGCAGCCCCAGCATTTT. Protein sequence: CASSNHGQPQHF.

CDR3 DNA sequence: TGCAGTGCTAGAGATGATGGACAGAACCCATACAATGAGCAGTTCTTC. Its protein product is CSARDDGQNPYNEQFF. This rearrangement joins TRBV20-1 to TRBJ2-1, with TRBD1 as a possible D gene (6 bases). V lost 0 bases, J lost 4 bases, and 16 bases lay in between. This CDR3 is 16 amino acids long. Germline CDR1 reads DFQATT; CDR2 reads SNEGSKA (reference sequence).

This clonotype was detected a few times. The CDR3 sequence: CATSDPTGTSTDTQYF. Here the CDR3 DNA reads TGTGCCACCAGTGACCCAACAGGGACTAGCACAGATACGCAGTATTTT. The chain recombines TRBV24-1 with TRBJ2-3; D could derive from TRBD1 or TRBD2 (6 bases each). The CDR3 has 16 amino acids. Trimming took 4 bases from V and 0 from J, leaving 13 bases between them. CDR1 is KGHDR and CDR2 is SFDVKD in the germline V gene.

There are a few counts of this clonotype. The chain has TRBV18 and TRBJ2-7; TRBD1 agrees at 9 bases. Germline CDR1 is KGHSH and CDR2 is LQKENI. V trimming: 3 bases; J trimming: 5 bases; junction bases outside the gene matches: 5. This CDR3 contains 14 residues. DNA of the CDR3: TGTGCCAGCTCACCCACCCGGACAGGGGACGAGCAGTACTTC. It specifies CASSPTRTGDEQYF.

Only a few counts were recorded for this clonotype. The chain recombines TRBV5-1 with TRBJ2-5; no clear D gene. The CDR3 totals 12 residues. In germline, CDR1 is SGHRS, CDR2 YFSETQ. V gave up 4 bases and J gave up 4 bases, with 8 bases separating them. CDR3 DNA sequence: TGCGCCAGCAGCGCTTTTGGAGAGACCCAGTACTTC. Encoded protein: CASSAFGETQYF. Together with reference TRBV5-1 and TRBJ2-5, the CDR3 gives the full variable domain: KAGVTQTPRYLIKTRGQQVTLSCSPISGHRSVSWYQQTPGQGLQFLFEYFSETQRNKGNFPGRFSGRQFSNSRSEMNVSTLELGDSALYLCASSAFGETQYFGPGTRLLVL.

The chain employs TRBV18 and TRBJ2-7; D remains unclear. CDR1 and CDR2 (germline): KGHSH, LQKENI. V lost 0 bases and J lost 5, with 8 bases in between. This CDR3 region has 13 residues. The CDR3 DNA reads TGTGCCAGCTCACCACCAGTATCCCACGAGCAGTACTTC. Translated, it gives CASSPPVSHEQYF.

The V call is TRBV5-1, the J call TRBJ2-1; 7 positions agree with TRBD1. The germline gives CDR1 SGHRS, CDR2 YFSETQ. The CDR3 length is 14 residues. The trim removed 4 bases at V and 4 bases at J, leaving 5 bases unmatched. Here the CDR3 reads CASSLGQVYNEQFF. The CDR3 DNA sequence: TGCGCCAGCAGCCTAGGACAGGTTTACAATGAGCAGTTCTTC.

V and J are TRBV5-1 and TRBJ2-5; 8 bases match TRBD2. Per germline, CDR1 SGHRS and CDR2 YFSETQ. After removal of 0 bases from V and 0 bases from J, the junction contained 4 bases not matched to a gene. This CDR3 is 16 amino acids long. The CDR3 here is CASSLAVSGNQETQYF. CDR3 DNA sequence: TGCGCCAGCAGCTTGGCGGTTAGCGGGAACCAAGAGACCCAGTACTTC.

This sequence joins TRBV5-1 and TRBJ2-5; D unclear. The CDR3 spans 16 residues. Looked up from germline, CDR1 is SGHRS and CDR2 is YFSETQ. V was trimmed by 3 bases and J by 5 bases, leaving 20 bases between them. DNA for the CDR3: TGCGCCAGCAGCTCGTCGCAAAACGAGGTTCGGGAGACCCAGTACTTC. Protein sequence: CASSSSQNEVRETQYF.

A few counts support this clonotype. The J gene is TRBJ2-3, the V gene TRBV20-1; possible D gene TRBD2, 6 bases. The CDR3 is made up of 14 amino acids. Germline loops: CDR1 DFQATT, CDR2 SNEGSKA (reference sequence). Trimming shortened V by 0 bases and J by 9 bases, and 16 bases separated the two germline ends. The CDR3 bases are TGCAGTGCTAGAGATGGGTGGGAGGAAATGACGCAGTATTTT. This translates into CSARDGWEEMTQYF.